These T cell receptor beta chains were read from a single sample in a study of radiation and T cells in renal cell carcinoma. TCRdb keeps only in-frame clones here, not all; method: immunoSEQ multiplex PCR. The table has 90,000 to 100,000 clones, approximately 86% seen once. The sample here was blood, taken from a patient whose treatment included radiotherapy and nephrectomy. These receptors were collected from a man in his forties or fifties with renal cell carcinoma. CDR3s leave out the opening cysteine and the closing phenylalanine or tryptophan. Only some rows state a clone size, as once, few, many or a class for expanded clones.

cdr3_aa clone_size j_call v_call
ASSQGPSSYNEQF . TRBJ2-1 TRBV7-8
ASSLTVGGEKLF . TRBJ1-4 TRBV11-2
ASRPGRGHGELF . TRBJ2-2 TRBV6-4
ASSDLYGYT . TRBJ1-2 TRBV2
ASRVWTGVNTEAF . TRBJ1-1 TRBV6-6
ASSLQAIRTKPGNTIY few TRBJ1-3 TRBV28
ASSQPTSRSKNIQY . TRBJ2-4 TRBV4-1
ASSETEGSGAQY . TRBJ2-5 TRBV6-4
ASRSQGRNV . TRBJ2-7 TRBV2
ASSSRRGVSTEAF . TRBJ1-1 TRBV5-4
ASSLSLNTEAF . TRBJ1-1 TRBV7-9
ASSPFGQANQPQH . TRBJ1-5 TRBV6-6
ASTRDSPPTDTQY once TRBJ2-3 TRBV6-5
ASSLRPYEQY . TRBJ2-7 TRBV5-1
ASSSRTGVGYT . TRBJ1-2 TRBV27
ASTRQGDTEAF . TRBJ1-1 TRBV7-8
ASIRAYNEQF few TRBJ2-1 TRBV2
ASRSRAGNSYYEQY . TRBJ2-7 TRBV12-2
ASSFPVAGANVLT once TRBJ2-6 TRBV5-4